Detailed here is one T cell receptor (beta chain). Source study methods: Scientists estimated how many nucleated cells there were by amplifying reference gene primers. Assay used: immunoSEQ multiplex PCR; TCRdb lists only in-frame clones, some missing. V and J calls and clone size are as listed in that table; D and trimming were resolved from the DNA. The sample gives around 72,000 clones, 70% to 85% of which show up once; 1.8% is in the top ten. The source of the sample is a study of blood T cell repertoires in COVID-19. Study summary: Sites in the United States, Italy and Spain provided acute and convalescent COVID-19 samples. Nucleic acid was either cDNA or gDNA, and it came from T cells, B-cell-depleted T cells, or PBMCs.

The TCR originated in a woman aged 60-70 years with acute or convalescent COVID-19. The sequenced sample consisted of peripheral blood.

The DNA for the CDR3 is TGTGCCAGCAGCTTAGATAACTTGGGCGCGGGCTTTCGAGAGACCCAGTACTTC. Protein product: CASSLDNLGAGFRETQYF. This rearrangement joins TRBV11-2 to TRBJ2-5; perhaps TRBD2 as D (5 bases). V lost 0 bases, J lost 4 bases, and 21 bases lay in between. Germline V gene sequence: CDR1 SGHAT, CDR2 FQNNGV. CDR3 length: 18 amino acids.